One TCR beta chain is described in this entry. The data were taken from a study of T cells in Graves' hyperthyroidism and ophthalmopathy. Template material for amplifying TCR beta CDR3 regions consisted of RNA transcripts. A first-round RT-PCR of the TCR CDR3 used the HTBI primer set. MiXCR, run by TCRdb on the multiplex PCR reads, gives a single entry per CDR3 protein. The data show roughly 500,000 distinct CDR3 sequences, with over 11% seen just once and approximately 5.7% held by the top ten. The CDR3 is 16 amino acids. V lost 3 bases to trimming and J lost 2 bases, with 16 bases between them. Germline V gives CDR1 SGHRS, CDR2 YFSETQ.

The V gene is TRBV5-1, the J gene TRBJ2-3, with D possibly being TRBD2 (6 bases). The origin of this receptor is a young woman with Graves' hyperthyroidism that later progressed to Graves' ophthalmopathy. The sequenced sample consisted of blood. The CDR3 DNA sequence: TGCGCCAGCAGCTGGGGGGTTCGGGTTGACACAGATACGCAGTATTTT. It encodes CASSWGVRVDTDTQYF.